The 23 T cell receptor beta chains listed next were all sequenced from one sample in a study of T cells in narcolepsy (dated by TCRdb to the late 2010s). Library preparation was by the immunoSEQ multiplex PCR assay. As stored in TCRdb, this immuneACCESS dataset retains in-frame rearrangements with V and J assigned. A fraction of the clones does not appear; measured against another copy, unresolved V genes explain less than half of the discrepancy, and the remainder lacks a known reason. This sample gives about 40,000 clones in total; around 89% of them show up just once. Of the sample, less than 1.5% falls within the top ten clones. The sequencing sample was made of CD45RA- memory CD4+ T cells from PBMCs. Reading the label with the study, this specimen's cell subset or site is: memory T cells sorted ex vivo from peripheral blood. All receptors derive from a human donor with narcolepsy.

The chain couples TRBV5-4 to TRBJ2-7; 7 bases fit TRBD1. There are 14 residues in the CDR3. Per germline, CDR1 SGHNT and CDR2 YYREEE (reference sequence). J lost 0 bases, V lost 6 bases, and 6 bases had no gene match. The CDR3 reads CASTQDRNSYEQYF. The CDR3 nucleotides read TGTGCCAGCACCCAGGACAGGAACTCCTACGAGCAGTACTTC.

V gene TRBV5-4 combines with J gene TRBJ2-1; D not resolved. The ends were cut back, 1 base at V and 7 bases at J, with 9 bases in the middle. The CDR3 loop spans 13 amino acids. Germline CDR1 and CDR2: SGHNT and YYREEE (reference sequence). The CDR3 here is CASSLPLLNEQFF. DNA for the CDR3: TGTGCCAGCAGCTTGCCTCTCCTTAATGAGCAGTTCTTC.

The chain is built from TRBV5-5 and TRBJ2-4; D might be TRBD1 or TRBD2, each matching 5 bases. Between the trimmed V and J ends, which lost 0 bases and 3 bases, there was a span of 19 bases. Germline V lookup: CDR1 SGHKS, CDR2 YYEKEE (reference sequence). This CDR3 is built from 18 residues. The CDR3, as DNA: TGTGCCAGCAGCTTGGCCGATGGGCAGGGAGTAGTCAAAAACATTCAGTACTTC. Translating it yields CASSLADGQGVVKNIQYF.

V gene TRBV15 combines with J gene TRBJ2-1, with 13 nucleotides matching TRBD2. The CDR3 totals 13 residues. From germline, CDR1 is LNHNV and CDR2 YYDKDF (reference sequence). V lost 8 bases, J lost 12 bases, and 7 bases stayed unmatched. The CDR3 nucleotides read TGTGCCACCGGAGGGACTAGCGGGATGGCGCAGTTCTTC. Its protein is CATGGTSGMAQFF.

This clone was detected once. This rearrangement joins TRBV11-2 to TRBJ2-7, with 13 bases fitting TRBD2. Germline V gene lookup returns CDR1 SGHAT and CDR2 FQNNGV. CDR3 size: 16 residues. Trimming cost V 6 bases and J 6 bases; bases outside gene matches: 11. The chain's CDR3 is CASSRTSGRALSEQYF. CDR3 bases: TGTGCCAGCAGTCGCACTAGCGGGAGGGCCCTCAGCGAGCAGTACTTC.

CDR3 loop: CASSQARGDSPLHF. Written as DNA, the CDR3 is TGCGCCAGCAGCCAAGCCAGAGGGGATTCACCCCTCCACTTT. The chain carries TRBV4-3 and TRBJ1-6; D perhaps matches TRBD1 (5 bases). V was cut by 1 base and J by 8 bases, with 9 bases left in between. This CDR3 contains 14 residues. Looked up from germline, CDR1 is LGHNA and CDR2 is YSLEER.

This chain links TRBV6-1 with TRBJ2-1; D remains unclear. Per the germline V gene, CDR1 is MNHNS and CDR2 is SASEGT. V was shortened by 4 bases and J by 4 bases, with 17 bases between the two germline ends. The CDR3 is 16 residues long. The CDR3 region has the DNA TGTGCCAGCAGTGCCCCACCCCCCGCATCATACAATGAGCAGTTCTTC. Translating gives CASSAPPPASYNEQFF.

The CDR3 sequence: CASSKTSGGPDTQYF. CDR3 nucleotide sequence: TGCGCCAGCAGTAAGACTAGCGGGGGCCCAGATACGCAGTATTTT. J is TRBJ2-3 and V is TRBV4-1, with 12 bases that match TRBD2. The CDR3 contains 15 residues. V was pared by 6 bases and J by 4 bases, with 5 bases of the junction left unmatched. CDR1 and CDR2 (germline): MGHRA, YSYEKL.

A single count supports this clone. This rearrangement joins TRBV2 to TRBJ2-1, with no clear D. Germline V lookup: CDR1 SNHLY, CDR2 FYNNEI. V dropped 1 base and J dropped 2 bases, with 9 bases sitting between them. The CDR3 is made up of 15 amino acids. The CDR3 nucleotides read TGTGCCAGCAGTGAAGGACGGACCGCCTACAATGAGCAGTTCTTC. Its protein product is CASSEGRTAYNEQFF.

A few counts support this clone. The chain recombines TRBV2 with TRBJ1-6, with 7 bases that match TRBD1. The V gene's germline CDR1 is SNHLY and CDR2 FYNNEI. This CDR3 has 14 amino acids. The trim removed 8 bases at V and 11 bases at J, leaving 12 bases unmatched. CDR3 residues: CASSQGGVGAPLHF. CDR3 bases: TGTGCCAGCTCTCAGGGGGGTGTCGGGGCACCCCTCCACTTT.

This clone has just one count. The chain has TRBV14 and TRBJ2-2; 8 nucleotides align to TRBD1. V shed 3 bases and J 1 base; nucleotides not matched to a gene: 4. The germline CDR1 and CDR2 sequences are SGHDN and FVKESK. The CDR3 is made up of 16 amino acids. CDR3 in amino acids: CASSQRTGRNTGELFF. CDR3 sequence (DNA): TGTGCCAGCAGCCAGAGGACAGGGAGGAACACCGGGGAGCTGTTTTTT.

The rearrangement uses TRBV5-1 and TRBJ2-2; D ambiguous. The CDR3 is made up of 15 amino acids. Germline V CDR1 and CDR2: SGHRS, YFSETQ. V lost 2 bases to trimming and J lost 6 bases, with 14 bases between them. CDR3 in amino acids: CASSFSLTEAGELFF. The CDR3 DNA is TGCGCCAGCAGCTTTAGCCTAACTGAGGCCGGGGAGCTGTTTTTT.

This clone was observed a few times. The gene calls are TRBV7-2 and TRBJ1-2; TRBD1 aligns across 9 bases. The length of the CDR3 is 14 residues. Unmatched junction bases numbered 12, after V lost 5 bases and J lost 11 bases. Germline V gene sequence: CDR1 SGHTA, CDR2 FQGNSA. The CDR3, as DNA: TGTGCCAGCAGCCCCCAGTCCCGGGACAGGGTTTACACCTTC. This encodes CASSPQSRDRVYTF. Drawing the rest from reference TRBV7-2 and TRBJ1-2, the complete variable domain is GAGVSQSPSNKVTEKGKDVELRCDPISGHTALYWYRQSLGQGLEFLIYFQGNSAPDKSGLPSDRFSAERTGGSVSTLTIQRTQQEDSAVYLCASSPQSRDRVYTFGSGTRLTVV.

Here the CDR3 reads CASREWGSGNTIYF. The CDR3 DNA sequence: TGCGCCAGCAGGGAATGGGGCTCTGGAAACACCATATATTTT. J is TRBJ1-3 and V is TRBV5-1; D is uncertain. The V end lost 5 bases, the J end lost 0 bases, and 9 bases lay between the germline ends. The CDR3 extends over 14 amino acids. Germline CDR1 reads SGHRS; CDR2 reads YFSETQ.

The chain recombines TRBV5-1 with TRBJ1-1; possible D gene TRBD1, 5 bases. V was pared by 3 bases and J by 3 bases, with 12 bases between. Germline-derived CDR1 and CDR2 are SGHRS and YFSETQ. The CDR3 spans 14 residues. The DNA of the CDR3 is TGCGCCAGCAGCTCGGGTGGGACCGACACTGAAGCTTTCTTT. It specifies CASSSGGTDTEAFF.

The chain joins TRBV19 to TRBJ2-7; D may be TRBD1 (6 bases). Germline V gives CDR1 LNHDA, CDR2 SQIVND (reference sequence). The CDR3 covers 11 residues. Trimming cost V 4 bases and J 11 bases, with 12 bases left between them. CDR3 sequence: CASSSRGRKYF. DNA for the CDR3: TGTGCCAGTAGTAGCAGGGGACGAAAGTACTTC.

The chain has TRBV6-1 and TRBJ2-5; 7 bases line up with TRBD1. The CDR3 is made up of 15 amino acids. Germline V CDR1 and CDR2: MNHNS, SASEGT. Trimming at V came to 2 bases and at J to 2 bases, leaving 5 bases not matched to a gene. The CDR3 DNA is TGTGCCAGCAGTGAAATGGGGACAGCTCAAGAGACCCAGTACTTC. Translation: CASSEMGTAQETQYF.

This CDR3 reads CASSQSGDTEAFF. Written as DNA, the CDR3 is TGTGCCAGCTCGCAGTCGGGAGATACTGAAGCTTTCTTT. The chain carries TRBV18 and TRBJ1-1; D gene ambiguous. Trimming removed 6 bases from V and 5 bases from J, with 13 bases in between. The CDR3 spans 13 residues. Germline V CDR1 and CDR2: KGHSH, LQKENI. Looking up the rest from reference TRBV18 and TRBJ1-1 gives the full variable domain: NAGVMQNPRHLVRRRGQEARLRCSPMKGHSHVYWYRQLPEEGLKFMVYLQKENIIDESGMPKERFSAEFPKEGPSILRIQQVVRGDSAAYFCASSQSGDTEAFFGQGTRLTVV.

The DNA for the CDR3 is TGCGCCAGCAGTGGATCTGGACAGCCCTATGGCTACACCTTC. Its protein product is CASSGSGQPYGYTF. This chain connects TRBV10-2 to TRBJ1-2; perhaps TRBD1 as D (6 bases). The CDR3 runs to 14 residues. V shed 4 bases and J shed 4 bases, with 13 bases lying between them. Germline V gene sequence: CDR1 WSHSY, CDR2 SAAADI.

The rearrangement links TRBV27 to TRBJ2-5; 8 bases map to TRBD1. There are 15 residues in the CDR3. CDR1 and CDR2 from the germline V gene are MNHEY and SMNVEV (reference sequence). The ends lost 6 bases at V and 5 bases at J; junction bases unmatched: 11. Here the CDR3 reads CASRGRGLVIETQYF. The CDR3 DNA is TGTGCCAGCAGGGGCAGGGGGCTCGTAATCGAGACCCAGTACTTC.

This clone was detected once. V and J are TRBV14 and TRBJ2-3, with D maybe TRBD2 (6 bases). CDR3 length equals 15 residues. The ends were cut back, 4 bases at V and 4 bases at J, with 15 bases in the middle. CDR1 SGHDN and CDR2 FVKESK come from the germline V gene. CDR3 sequence: CASSPTLGGADTQYF. CDR3 bases: TGTGCCAGCAGCCCCACTTTGGGAGGTGCAGATACGCAGTATTTT. Combining the CDR3 with reference TRBV14 and TRBJ2-3 gives the whole variable domain EAGVTQFPSHSVIEKGQTVTLRCDPISGHDNLYWYRRVMGKEIKFLLHFVKESKQDESGMPNNRFLAERTGGTYSTLKVQPAELEDSGVYFCASSPTLGGADTQYFGPGTRLTVL.

In this sample, this clone turned up a few times. This chain uses TRBV19 with TRBJ2-7, with D perhaps matching TRBD1 or TRBD2 (5 bases each). V lost 5 bases and J lost 6, with 17 bases in between. Germline CDR1 reads LNHDA; CDR2 reads SQIVND (reference sequence). The CDR3 has 14 amino acids. DNA for the CDR3: TGTGCCAGTAGTGTGGGACGGAGCTCCCTCGAGCAGTACTTC. It yields the protein CASSVGRSSLEQYF.

The chain employs TRBV19 and TRBJ1-3, with no clear D. Germline lookup yields CDR1 LNHDA and CDR2 SQIVND (reference sequence). The V and J ends lost 11 bases and 5 bases respectively, with 22 bases between them. The CDR3 contains 15 residues. CDR3: CAGIGEAALRNTIYF. The CDR3 DNA sequence: TGTGCCGGTATTGGGGAGGCGGCTCTCAGAAACACCATATATTTT.